Following are 6 T cell receptor beta chains from one sample sequenced in a study of beta chain features in type 1 diabetes. Their antigens remain unidentified. The isolated RNA, all of it, was reverse transcribed, so expressed TCRB transcripts were what got sequenced. Method: immunoSEQ multiplex PCR; TCRdb's copy keeps in-frame clones and lacks some. The table shows around 600,000 clones, with around 12% occurring only once. Findings and limits, study-wide: Moderately but significantly shorter TCRB CDR3s were found in Type 1 diabetes patients in all four CD4+ subsets.

Input material: naive CD4+ T cells from blood. These receptors all stem from a man aged 30 to 39 with type 1 diabetes.

This clone was detected a few times. This chain links TRBV20-1 with TRBJ2-5, with unresolved D. Trimming left V 3 bases short and J 5 bases short, with 7 bases between. The germline V gene has CDR1 DFQATT and CDR2 SNEGSKA (reference sequence). This CDR3 region has 11 residues. Here the CDR3 reads CSARQWETQYF. The CDR3, as DNA: TGCAGTGCTAGGCAGTGGGAGACCCAGTACTTC.

V is TRBV11-3 and J is TRBJ1-4; no clear D gene. CDR1 and CDR2 (germline): SGHNT, YENEEA. The CDR3 is 15 residues long. V was shortened by 5 bases and J by 7 bases, with 17 bases between the two germline ends. The CDR3 DNA reads TGTGCCAGCAGCGAGCCGGGCCAAGGAGGTGAAAAACTGTTTTTT. Translating it yields CASSEPGQGGEKLFF.

This clone was seen a handful of times. The chain carries TRBV10-3 and TRBJ1-2, with 7 bases aligning to TRBD1. Unmatched junction bases numbered 14, after V lost 7 bases and J lost 3 bases. The germline CDR1 and CDR2 sequences are ENHRY and SYGVKD. There are 16 residues in the CDR3. CDR3 in amino acids: CAINRDSSTGDYGYTF. The CDR3 DNA is TGTGCCATCAACCGGGACAGCTCTACCGGGGACTATGGCTACACCTTC.

This sequence joins TRBV7-2 and TRBJ1-3; D call uncertain. Germline V gene sequence: CDR1 SGHTA, CDR2 FQGNSA. V dropped 1 base and J dropped 6 bases, with 7 bases sitting between them. The CDR3 covers 13 residues. The CDR3 region has the DNA TGTGCCAGCAGCTTAGGGCCCTCAAACACCATATATTTT. Translated: CASSLGPSNTIYF.

J is TRBJ2-2 and V is TRBV11-2; weak D call: TRBD2 (6 bases). V lost 1 base, J lost 5 bases, and 11 bases lay in between. This CDR3 spans 15 amino acids. From germline, CDR1 is SGHAT and CDR2 FQNNGV. The CDR3 protein is CASSLVGGWTGELFF. The CDR3 DNA is TGTGCCAGCAGCTTAGTCGGGGGTTGGACCGGGGAGCTGTTTTTT.

This clone showed up just a few times. The chain carries TRBV9 and TRBJ2-7; possibly TRBD1 for D (5 bases). The V and J ends lost 3 bases and 7 bases respectively, with 14 bases between them. The CDR3 is 13 amino acids. The V gene's germline CDR1 is SGDLS and CDR2 YYNGEE. As DNA, the CDR3 is TGTGCCAGCAGCGCCAGGGATTCGGGTGAGCAGTACTTC. Its protein is CASSARDSGEQYF. The full variable domain, completed using reference TRBV9 and TRBJ2-7, is DSGVTQTPKHLITATGQRVTLRCSPRSGDLSVYWYQQSLDQGLQFLIQYYNGEERAKGNILERFSAQQFPDLHSELNLSSLELGDSALYFCASSARDSGEQYFGPGTRLTVT.